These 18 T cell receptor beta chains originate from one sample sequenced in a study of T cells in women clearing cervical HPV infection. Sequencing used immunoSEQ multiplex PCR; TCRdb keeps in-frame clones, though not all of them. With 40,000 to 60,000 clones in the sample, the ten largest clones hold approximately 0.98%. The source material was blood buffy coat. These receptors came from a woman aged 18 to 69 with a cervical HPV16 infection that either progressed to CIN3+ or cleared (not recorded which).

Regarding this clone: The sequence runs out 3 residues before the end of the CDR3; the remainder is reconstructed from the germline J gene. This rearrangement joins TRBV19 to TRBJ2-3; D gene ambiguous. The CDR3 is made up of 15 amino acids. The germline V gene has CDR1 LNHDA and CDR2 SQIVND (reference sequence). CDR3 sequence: CASSIGSGLQETQYF. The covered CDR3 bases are TGTGCCAGTAGTATTGGTTCAGGTCTGCAAGAGACG.

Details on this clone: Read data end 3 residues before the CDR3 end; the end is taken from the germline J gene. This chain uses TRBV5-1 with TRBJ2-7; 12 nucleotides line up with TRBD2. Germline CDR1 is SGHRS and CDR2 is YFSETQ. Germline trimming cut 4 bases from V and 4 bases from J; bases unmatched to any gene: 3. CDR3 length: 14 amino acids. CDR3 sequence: CASSLGTSGYEQYF. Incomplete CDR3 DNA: TGCGCCAGCAGCCTCGGGACTAGCGGGTACGAG.

The CDR3 here is CASSPRDSSNQPQYF. CDR3 bases read: TGTGCCAGCTCACCGCGGGACAGTAGCAATCAGCCG. This chain connects TRBV18 to TRBJ2-3; a possible D gene is TRBD1 (7 bases). Sequencing ends 3 residues short of the CDR3 end; the germline J gene provides the rest. Germline CDR1 is KGHSH and CDR2 is LQKENI. CDR3 length: 15 amino acids.

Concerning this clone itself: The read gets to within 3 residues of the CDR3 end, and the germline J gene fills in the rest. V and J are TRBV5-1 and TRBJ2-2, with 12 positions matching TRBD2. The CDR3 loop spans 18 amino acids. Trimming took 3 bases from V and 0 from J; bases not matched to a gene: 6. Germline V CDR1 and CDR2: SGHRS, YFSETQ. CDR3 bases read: TGCGCCAGCAGCTCCGGACTAGCGGGGCGAACGAACACCGGGGAG. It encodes CASSSGLAGRTNTGE. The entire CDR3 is CASSSGLAGRTNTGELFF.

The part of the CDR3 DNA that was read is TGTGCCAGCAGCCCCGGACTAGATACG. It is translated as CASSPGLDT. The full CDR3 protein is CASSPGLDTQYF. The chain is built from TRBV11-2 and TRBJ2-3; D is possibly TRBD2 (5 bases). The read halts 3 residues ahead of the CDR3 end, with the missing end drawn from the germline J gene. Trimming took off 5 bases at V and 5 bases at J, with 8 bases between the two ends. CDR1 is SGHAT, CDR2 FQNNGV, per germline. CDR3 length: 12 residues.

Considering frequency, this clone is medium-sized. CDR3 region: CSVSVGRQGPGGTGELFF. The DNA read from the CDR3 is TGCAGCGTTTCCGTCGGCCGACAGGGGCCGGGGGGAACCGGGGAG. V usage is TRBV29-1 and J usage is TRBJ2-2; a weak D match, TRBD1 (8 bases). Read data end 3 residues before the CDR3 end; the end is taken from the germline J gene. The CDR3 has 18 amino acids. Trimming removed 5 bases from V and 5 bases from J, with 27 bases in between. CDR1 is SQVTM and CDR2 is ANQGSEA in the germline V gene.

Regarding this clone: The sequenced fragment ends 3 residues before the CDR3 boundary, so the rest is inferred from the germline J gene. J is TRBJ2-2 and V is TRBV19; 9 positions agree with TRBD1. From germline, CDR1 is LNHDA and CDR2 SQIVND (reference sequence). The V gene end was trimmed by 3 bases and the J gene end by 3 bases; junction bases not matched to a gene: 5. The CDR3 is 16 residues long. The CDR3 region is CASSIGGTGYTGELFF. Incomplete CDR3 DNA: TGTGCCAGTAGTATTGGTGGGACAGGGTACACCGGGGAG.

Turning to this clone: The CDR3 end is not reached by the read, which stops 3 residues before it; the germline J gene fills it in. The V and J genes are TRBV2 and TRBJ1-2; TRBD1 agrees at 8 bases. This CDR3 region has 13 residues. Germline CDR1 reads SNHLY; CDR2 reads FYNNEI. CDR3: CASSPTGDLFYTF. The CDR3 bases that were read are TGTGCCAGCAGCCCGACAGGGGACTTGTTT.

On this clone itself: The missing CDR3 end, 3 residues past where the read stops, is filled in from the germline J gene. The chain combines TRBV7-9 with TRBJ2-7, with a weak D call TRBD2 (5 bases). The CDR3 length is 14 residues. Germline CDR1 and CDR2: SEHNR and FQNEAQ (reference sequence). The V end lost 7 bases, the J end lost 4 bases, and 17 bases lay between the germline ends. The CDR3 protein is CASTQEVIGYEQYF. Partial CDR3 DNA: TGTGCCAGCACCCAGGAGGTAATCGGATACGAG.

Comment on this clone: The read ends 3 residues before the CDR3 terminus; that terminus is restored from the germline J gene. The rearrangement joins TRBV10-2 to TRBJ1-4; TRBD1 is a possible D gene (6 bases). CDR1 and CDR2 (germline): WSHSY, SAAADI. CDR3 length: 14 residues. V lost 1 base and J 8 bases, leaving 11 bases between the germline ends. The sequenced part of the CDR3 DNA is TGCGCCAGCAGTGAGTGGGGGCTAAGAGAAAAA. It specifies CASSEWGLREK. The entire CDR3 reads CASSEWGLREKLFF.

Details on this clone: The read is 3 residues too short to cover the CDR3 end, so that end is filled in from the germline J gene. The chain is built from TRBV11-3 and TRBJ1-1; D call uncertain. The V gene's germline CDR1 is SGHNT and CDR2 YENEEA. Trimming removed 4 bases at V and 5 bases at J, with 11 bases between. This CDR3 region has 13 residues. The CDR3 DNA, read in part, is TGTGCCAGCAGCTCACGTCCGCGGACTGAA. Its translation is CASSSRPRTE. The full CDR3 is CASSSRPRTEAFF.

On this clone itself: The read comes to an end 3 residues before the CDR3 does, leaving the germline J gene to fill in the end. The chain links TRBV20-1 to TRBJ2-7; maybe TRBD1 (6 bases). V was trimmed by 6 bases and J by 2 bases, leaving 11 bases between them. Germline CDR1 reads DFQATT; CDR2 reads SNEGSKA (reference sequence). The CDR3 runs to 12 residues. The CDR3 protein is CSAIHRAYEQYF. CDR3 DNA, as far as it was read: TGCAGTGCCATCCACAGGGCCTACGAG.

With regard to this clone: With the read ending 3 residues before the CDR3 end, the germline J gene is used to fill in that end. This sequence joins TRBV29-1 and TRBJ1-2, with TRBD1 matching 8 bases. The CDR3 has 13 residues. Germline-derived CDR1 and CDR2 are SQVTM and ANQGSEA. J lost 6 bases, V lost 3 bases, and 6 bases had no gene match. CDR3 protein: CSVDHGQGNGYTF. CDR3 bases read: TGCAGCGTTGACCATGGACAGGGAAATGGC.

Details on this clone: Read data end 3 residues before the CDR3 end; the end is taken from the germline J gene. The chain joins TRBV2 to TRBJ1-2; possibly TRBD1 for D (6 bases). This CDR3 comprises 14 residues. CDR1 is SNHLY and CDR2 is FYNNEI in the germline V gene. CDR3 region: CASSVATGREGYTF. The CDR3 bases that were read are TGTGCCAGCAGTGTAGCGACAGGAAGAGAGGGC. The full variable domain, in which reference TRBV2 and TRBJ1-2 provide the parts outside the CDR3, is EPEVTQTPSHQVTQMGQEVILRCVPISNHLYFYWYRQILGQKVEFLVSFYNNEISEKSEIFDDQFSVERPDGSNFTLKIRSTKLEDSAMYFCASSVATGREGYTFGSGTRLTVV.

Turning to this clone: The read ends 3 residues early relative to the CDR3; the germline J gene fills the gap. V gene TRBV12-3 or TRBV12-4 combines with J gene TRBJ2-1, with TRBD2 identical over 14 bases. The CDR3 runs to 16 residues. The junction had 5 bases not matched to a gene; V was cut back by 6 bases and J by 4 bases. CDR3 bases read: TGTGCCAGCAGACGACTAGCGGGGGGGCCTTACAATGAG. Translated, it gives CASRRLAGGPYNE. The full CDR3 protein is CASRRLAGGPYNEQFF.

Incomplete CDR3 DNA: TGTGCCAGCAGCTTAGAGACAGGGGACTATGGC. Protein sequence: CASSLETGDYG. The entire CDR3 protein is CASSLETGDYGYTF. The rearrangement uses TRBV7-9 and TRBJ1-2; 8 bases line up with TRBD1. The read ends 3 residues shy of where the CDR3 ends; the end is completed using the germline J gene. The germline V gene encodes CDR1 SEHNR and CDR2 FQNEAQ (reference sequence). This CDR3 region has 14 residues. The V and J ends lost 1 base and 3 bases, in that order; junction bases with no gene match: 1.

The sequenced part of the CDR3 DNA is TGTGCCAGCAGTGTCCTACAGGGGAGCCCCTATGGC. Translation gives CASSVLQGSPYG. Given in full, the CDR3 is CASSVLQGSPYGYTF. The gene calls are TRBV6-1 and TRBJ1-2; 7 bases are shared with TRBD1. The read comes to an end 3 residues before the CDR3 does, leaving the germline J gene to fill in the end. The ends lost 4 bases at V and 4 bases at J; junction bases unmatched: 9. Germline values: CDR1 MNHNS, CDR2 SASEGT. The CDR3 extends over 15 amino acids.

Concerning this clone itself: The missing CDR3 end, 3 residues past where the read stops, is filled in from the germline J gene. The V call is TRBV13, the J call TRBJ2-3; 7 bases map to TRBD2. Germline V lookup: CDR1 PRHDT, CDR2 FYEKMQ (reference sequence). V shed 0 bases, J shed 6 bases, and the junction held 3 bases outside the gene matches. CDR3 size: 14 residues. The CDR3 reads CASSLGLAADTQYF. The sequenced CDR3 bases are TGTGCCAGCAGCTTAGGGCTAGCGGCCGATACG. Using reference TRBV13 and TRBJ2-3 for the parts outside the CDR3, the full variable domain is AAGVIQSPRHLIKEKRETATLKCYPIPRHDTVYWYQQGPGQDPQFLISFYEKMQSDKGSIPDRFSAQQFSDYHSELNMSSLELGDSALYFCASSLGLAADTQYFGPGTRLTVL.